This record covers a single T cell receptor beta chain. The source of the sample is a study of blood T cell repertoires in COVID-19. Recruitment covered about two dozen US areas and drew participants whose ages spanned about 18 to 90 years. Clones were read by immunoSEQ multiplex PCR, and TCRdb kept only the in-frame ones, dropping some. This sample has 150,000 to 200,000 clones; more than 75% occur once, and the top ten carry 5% to 6%. This clonotype originated in a man between 40 and 49 years old who had recovered from COVID-19. Sequencing was performed on PBMCs or T cells enriched from blood (not recorded which).

The CDR3 nucleotides read TGTGCCAGCTCCACCCCGGGGGGGCGCACGTTAGGGCTTCGCAATGAGCAGTTCTTC. Translated: CASSTPGGRTLGLRNEQFF. The rearrangement links TRBV11-2 to TRBJ2-1, with 8 bases identical to TRBD2. Germline CDR1 and CDR2: SGHAT and FQNNGV. There are 19 residues in the CDR3. V was clipped by 8 bases and J by 6 bases; unmatched bases: 24.